The entry that follows covers one TCR beta chain sequence. Its antigen remains unidentified. TCRdb redid the calling of the reads with MiXCR, one entry per CDR3 protein. The repertoire holds some 400,000 distinct CDR3 sequences, with over 15% as singletons. The source of the sample is a study of T cell repertoires in cytomegalovirus infection. Study context: The public TCR beta signatures pointed to both CMV infection and matching HLA type. Regarding the study as a whole: Cumulative public TCR beta family frequency identified carriers of CMV plus the relevant HLA. Clonotype analysis showed dominance of the ex vivo response by HLA-C-restricted CMV-specific TCR beta clonotypes.

CDR1 is SQVTM and CDR2 is ANQGSEA in the germline V gene. This CDR3 comprises 12 residues. V was clipped by 2 bases and J by 2 bases, with 7 bases between them. The sequencing input was PBMCs. The TCR was taken from a human donor in good health (CMV status not recorded). Some clones in this sample may be carry-over from other donors' samples. The chain couples TRBV29-1 to TRBJ2-7; D gene unclear. The CDR3 spells CSVEMGTYEQYF. The CDR3 DNA sequence: TGCAGCGTTGAAATGGGAACCTACGAGCAGTACTTC.